Here is one T cell receptor (beta chain) with its context. The sample comes from a study of blood T cell repertoires in COVID-19. About the study: Material from acute and convalescent COVID-19 was sourced from the United States, Italy and Spain. Sample material is recorded as cDNA or gDNA derived from T cells, B-cell-depleted T cells, or PBMCs.

The CDR3 length is 14 residues. CDR1 ENHRY and CDR2 SYGVKD come from the germline V gene. Trimming took off 6 bases at V and 1 base at J, with 12 bases between the two ends. Per the original data handling: Reference gene primer amplification gave nucleated cell count estimates. Libraries were prepared by immunoSEQ multiplex PCR; TCRdb keeps only in-frame clonotypes and omits some of them. V, J and clone size derive from that table, while D and trimming were established from the DNA sequence. The sample consists of 200,000 to 250,000 clones, approximately 90% of them appearing once. The specimen was peripheral blood. The chain is built from TRBV10-3 and TRBJ1-1; a weak D match, TRBD1 (6 bases). This TCR derives from a man aged 30 to 45 with acute or convalescent COVID-19. For the CDR3, the DNA is TGTGCCATCAGCGACGGACAGACGAACACTGAAGCTTTCTTT. Its translation: CAISDGQTNTEAFF.